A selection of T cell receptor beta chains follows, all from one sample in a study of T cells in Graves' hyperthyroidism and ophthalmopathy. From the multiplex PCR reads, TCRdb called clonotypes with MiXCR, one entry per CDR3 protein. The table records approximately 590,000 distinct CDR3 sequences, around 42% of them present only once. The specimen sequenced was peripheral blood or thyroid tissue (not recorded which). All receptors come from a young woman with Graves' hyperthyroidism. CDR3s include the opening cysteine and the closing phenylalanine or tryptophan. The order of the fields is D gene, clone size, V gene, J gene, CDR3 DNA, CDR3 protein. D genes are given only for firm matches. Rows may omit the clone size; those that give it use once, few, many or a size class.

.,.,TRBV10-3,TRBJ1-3,TGTGCCATCAGCGATTCAGGGCGCTATGGAAACACCATATATTTT,CAISDSGRYGNTIYF
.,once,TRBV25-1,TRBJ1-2,TGTGCCAGCCGTACGGAGGGGTCCTATGGCTACACCTTC,CASRTEGSYGYTF
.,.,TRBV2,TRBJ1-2,TGTGCCAGCAGCTTTCATGCTAACTACACCTTC,CASSFHANYTF
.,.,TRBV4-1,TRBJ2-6,TGCGCCAGCAGCCGGAACGAACCTGGGGCCAACGTCCTGACTTTC,CASSRNEPGANVLTF
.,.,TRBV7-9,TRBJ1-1,TGCGCCAGCAGCCAAGATCCCTTGAACACTGAAGCTTTCTTT,CASSQDPLNTEAFF
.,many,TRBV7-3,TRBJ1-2,TGTGCGTCAGCACAGGGAGGTAGTTTGTATGGCTACACCTTC,CASAQGGSLYGYTF
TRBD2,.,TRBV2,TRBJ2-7,TGTGCCAGCAGCAGACTAGCGAAGAGCACAGATACGCAGTACTTC,CASSRLAKSTDTQYF
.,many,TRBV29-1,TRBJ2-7,TGCAGCGTTAAAACAGGTGGAGGGTACGAGCAGTACTTC,CSVKTGGGYEQYF
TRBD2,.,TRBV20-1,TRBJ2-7,TGCAGTGCTAGGGATCCTTGGATGCGGGAGGGCCGGGAGCAGTACTTC,CSARDPWMREGREQYF
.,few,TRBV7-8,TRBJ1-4,TGTGCCAGCAGCCCGACGGGCGCAGACCTTAATGAAAAACTGTTTTTT,CASSPTGADLNEKLFF
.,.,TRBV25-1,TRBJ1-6,TGTGCCAGCAGAGATCGATGGAGGGGTGGTTCACCCCTCCACTTT,CASRDRWRGGSPLHF
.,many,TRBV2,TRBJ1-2,TGTGCCAGCACCAGGTCATATGGCTACACCTTC,CASTRSYGYTF
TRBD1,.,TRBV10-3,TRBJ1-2,TGTGCCATCAGAGACAGGGGCAACTATGGCTACACCTTC,CAIRDRGNYGYTF
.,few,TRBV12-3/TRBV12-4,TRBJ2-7,TGTGCCAGCAGTTTGGCCGGGACGATCTACGAGCAGTACTTC,CASSLAGTIYEQYF
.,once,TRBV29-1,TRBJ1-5,TGCAGCGTTGCTGGCCTTTCGGGGGACGGCAATCAGCCCCAGCATTTT,CSVAGLSGDGNQPQHF
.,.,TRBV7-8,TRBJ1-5,TGTGCCAGTGGGGGTGAACAGGGATTCCTCCATCAGCCCCAGCATTTT,CASGGEQGFLHQPQHF
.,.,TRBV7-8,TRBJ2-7,TGTGCCAGGCTGGCCCCACGAAATAGCTACGAGCAGTACTTC,CARLAPRNSYEQYF
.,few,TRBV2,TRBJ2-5,TGTGCCAGCAGAAGAGGGGTATGGGAGACCCAGTACTTC,CASRRGVWETQYF
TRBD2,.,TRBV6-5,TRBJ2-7,TGTGCCAGCAGTTACCTCAGCGGGGACTACGAGCAGTACTTC,CASSYLSGDYEQYF
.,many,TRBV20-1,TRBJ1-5,TGCAGTGCTAGAGCATATGGGACGACTTCGGCCCAGCATTTT,CSARAYGTTSAQHF
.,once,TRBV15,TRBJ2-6,TGTGCCACCAGCAGAGCGGAAAACACCGGGGCCAACGTCCTGACTTTC,CATSRAENTGANVLTF
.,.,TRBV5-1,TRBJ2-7,TGCGCCAGCAGTGATGGCGGGAACGAGCAGTACTTC,CASSDGGNEQYF
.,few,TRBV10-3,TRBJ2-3,TGTGCCATGATGGATGGAAATACGCAGTATTTT,CAMMDGNTQYF
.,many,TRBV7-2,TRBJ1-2,TGTGCCAGCAGCGGCAGCCCAGGGGACGGCTACACCTTC,CASSGSPGDGYTF
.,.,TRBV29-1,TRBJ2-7,TGCAGCGTTGTGGGGGCGCATGGCTACGAGCAGTACTTC,CSVVGAHGYEQYF
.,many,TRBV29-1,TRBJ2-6,TGCAGCGTTGAAGGCGCGGGGGCAGGGGCCAACGTCCTGACTTTC,CSVEGAGAGANVLTF
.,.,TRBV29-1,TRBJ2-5,TGCAGCGTTGAAGGGGGAGGTCGGTATGGCTACGAGACCCAGTACTTC,CSVEGGGRYGYETQYF
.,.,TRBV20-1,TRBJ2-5,TGCAGCCCGTCCCCAGGGGCAGAGACCCAGTACTTC,CSPSPGAETQYF
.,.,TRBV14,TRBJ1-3,TGTGCCAGCAGCCAAGATTACGGAAACACCATATATTTT,CASSQDYGNTIYF
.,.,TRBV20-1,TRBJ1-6,TGCAATGCTAGTTTGAGGACAGAGAGTAATTCACCCCTCCACTTT,CNASLRTESNSPLHF
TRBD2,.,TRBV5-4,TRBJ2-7,TGTGCCAGCAGCTTGTTCCAAGGTAGCGGGACTTACGAGCAGTACTTC,CASSLFQGSGTYEQYF
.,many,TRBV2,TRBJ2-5,TGTGCCAGCAGTGGCCAAGAGACCCAGTACTTC,CASSGQETQYF
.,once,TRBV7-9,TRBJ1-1,TGTGCCAGCAGTTTTGGGGAACGGGGGGCTGAAGCTTTCTTT,CASSFGERGAEAFF
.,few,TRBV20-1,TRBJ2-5,TGCAGTGCAATCCTACTTGGCGAAGAGACCCAGTACTTC,CSAILLGEETQYF
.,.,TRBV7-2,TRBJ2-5,TGTGCCAGCAGCTTAGGACAAGTAAAAGAGACCCAGTACTTC,CASSLGQVKETQYF
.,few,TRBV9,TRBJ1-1,TGTGCCAGCAGCGTAGGTAGGGCGCAGGGAAGCGGAACTGAAGCTTTCTTT,CASSVGRAQGSGTEAFF
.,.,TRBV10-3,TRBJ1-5,TGTGCCAGCAGGAAGGACCCGAGCGATAGCAATCAGCCCCAGCATTTT,CASRKDPSDSNQPQHF
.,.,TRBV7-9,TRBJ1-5,TGTGCCAGCAGCGCCAGCGGGGTGGATCAGCCCCAGCATTTT,CASSASGVDQPQHF
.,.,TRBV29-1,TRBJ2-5,TGCAGCCTCACTCAAGAGACCCAGTACTTC,CSLTQETQYF
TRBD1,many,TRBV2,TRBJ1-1,TGTGCCAGCAGCGCGGACAGGGGGGACACTGAAGCTTTCTTT,CASSADRGDTEAFF
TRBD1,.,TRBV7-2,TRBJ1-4,TGTGCCAGCAGCTTTGACAGGGCCTCTAATGAAAAACTGTTTTTT,CASSFDRASNEKLFF
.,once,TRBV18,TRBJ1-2,TGTGCCAGCTCACCAACTCCGGTGAACTATGGCTACACCTTC,CASSPTPVNYGYTF
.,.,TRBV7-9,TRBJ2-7,TGTGCCAGTAGTAAGGAGACAGCCGGCGAGCAGTACTTC,CASSKETAGEQYF
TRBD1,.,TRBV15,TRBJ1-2,TGTGCCACCAGCCCGGGACAGGGATATGGCACCTTC,CATSPGQGYGTF
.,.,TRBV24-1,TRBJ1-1,TGTGCCACCAGTGAAAACGGGGGGGTGAACACTGAAGCTTTCTTT,CATSENGGVNTEAFF
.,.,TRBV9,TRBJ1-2,TGTGCCAGCAGCCCTGGAACTATCGACTATGGCTACACCTTC,CASSPGTIDYGYTF
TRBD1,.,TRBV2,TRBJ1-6,TGTGCCAGCAGTGAATCCCGGGACAGGGGGGATTCACCCCTCCACTTT,CASSESRDRGDSPLHF
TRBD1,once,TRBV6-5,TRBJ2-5,TGTGCCAGCAGCCCCCTAGGACAGGCTATGTACCAAGAGACCCAGTACTTC,CASSPLGQAMYQETQYF
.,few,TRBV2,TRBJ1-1,TGTGCCAGCATCGAAGGGGGGGCACTGAACACTGAAGCTTTCTTT,CASIEGGALNTEAFF
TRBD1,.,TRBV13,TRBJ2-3,TGTGCCAGCAGCGTCAGGGGGCGAGTCCCACCAGATACGCAGTATTTT,CASSVRGRVPPDTQYF
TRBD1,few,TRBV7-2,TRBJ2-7,TGTGCCAGCAGCTTAGATTCGGCAGGGGGCCGGAACGAGCAGTACTTC,CASSLDSAGGRNEQYF
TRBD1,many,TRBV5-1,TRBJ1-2,TGTGCCAGCAGTCCCACAGGGGACAATGGCTACACCTTC,CASSPTGDNGYTF
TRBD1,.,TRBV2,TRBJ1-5,TGTGCCAGCAGTCCACCGGGGGACAGATGGCCCCAGCATTTT,CASSPPGDRWPQHF
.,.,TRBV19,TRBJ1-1,TGTGCCAGTGGCTCGGGACCGACTCACACTGAAGCTTTCTTT,CASGSGPTHTEAFF